This paragraph reports one T cell receptor beta chain. This clonotype was detected many times. Its antigen remains undetermined. Base qualities are not at hand, and no much larger clone is one base apart. This specimen belongs to a study of T cells in Graves' hyperthyroidism and ophthalmopathy (dated 2019 in TCRdb). Study-wide context: Peripheral blood was sampled at the time of initial diagnosis, prior to any treatment. TCR V-J signatures able to tell the groups apart were searched for in a discovery cohort of 90 to 100 patients, of whom 43 had Graves' ophthalmopathy and about 60 had stable Graves' hyperthyroidism. Whether ophthalmopathy could be predicted prospectively was tested in an independent validation cohort made up of under 20 hyperthyroidism patients plus 17 patients who later progressed to ophthalmopathy. The approximately 95 discovery patients were divided at random into training and test sets in a 7:3 ratio. In addition, the study compared T-cell repertoires in thyroid tissue and in blood from six Graves' hyperthyroidism patients. Following sampling, methimazole starting at 30 mg daily was given to hyperthyroidism patients, and high-dose intravenous methylprednisolone was given to ophthalmopathy patients. The paper reports TCR Vbeta CDR3 sequencing of approximately 130 peripheral blood samples: 43 ophthalmopathy, around 80 hyperthyroidism and approximately 17 progressor patients. The study at large found these results: Most expanded thyroid clonotypes (frequency above 0.001) were also detected in blood, suggesting blood repertoires may reflect thyroid immune responses. Sample size was not statistically predetermined, and blinding of investigators to group allocation was not performed. In validation, the model predicted progression to ophthalmopathy a median of about 5.9 months before onset, with about 71% sensitivity and 72.22% specificity. A 13 V-J signature model separated ophthalmopathy from stable hyperthyroidism, with 87.88% sensitivity and 81.08% specificity in cross-validation and 80%/75% in testing.

The TCR beta CDR3 regions were amplified from the RNA transcripts. The first round of RT-PCR for the TCR CDR3 was performed with the HTBI primer set and the Qiagen OneStep RT-PCR kit. A second multiplex PCR round built the libraries, followed by size selection and purification. Paired-end sequencing of the libraries was performed with 100 bp reads on an Illumina HiSeq2000. The paper's data handling went like this. SOAPnuke was used to process the raw data, with reads discarded if the reads contained adapters or uncalled bases, had a mean Phred below 15, or lacked an exact constant-primer or identifier match. COPE v1.2.5 was used to merge high-quality paired reads, and clonotypes were defined as unique nucleotide sequences. MiTCR v1.1 was used to align the clonotypes against IMGT TRBV, TRBD and TRBJ reference segments. Only V-J combinations with frequency above 0.0001, covering roughly 99% of repertoires, were analysed. The TCS score was defined as F50 (clonal expansion) divided by E x V (chaos), with BLOSUM62-based TCRdist calculated between CDR3 peptides within each V-J. Welch's t-statistics and random forest reduced approximately 520 V-J features to fewer than 15, which were used in a naive Bayes classifier (R e1071). TCRdb reanalyzed the raw reads on its own, using fastp at Q25 for trimming and MiXCR for clone calling, and kept in-frame beta chains. Identical CDR3 protein sequences are pooled into one entry, listed with their most common genes and DNA. The V and J calls follow TCRdb's processing rather than the paper's. This sample has 450,000 to 650,000 distinct CDR3 sequences in its table, and approximately 15% of those were observed once. Together, the top ten hold 6.5% to 9% of the sample.

Moderately to severely active disease, a Clinical Activity Score of at least 3, a NOSPECS grade of at least 4, and a duration under 3 months were present in ophthalmopathy patients. The study excluded patients with uncontrolled infections, other autoimmune diseases, pregnancy or lactation. Diagnoses relied on clinical symptoms, serum thyroxine and TRAb, thyroid ultrasound and orbital computed tomography. PBMCs were separated from approximately 9.9 ml of fresh peripheral blood using Ficoll-Paque density gradient centrifugation. Total RNA was extracted with Trizol reagent, and quality was checked on an Agilent 2100 Bioanalyzer. V sheds 7 bases and J sheds 2 bases, leaving 20 bases between their ends. The CDR3 runs 15 amino acids, cysteine and phenylalanine included. The CDR3 DNA has 45 bases and is translated from base 1. From a lookup of the germline V gene, CDR1 and CDR2 are SQVTM and ANQGSEA.

The rearrangement joined TRBV29-1 to TRBJ2-5, with a weak D call of TRBD1 (6 bases match). The sample was blood. The TCR originated in a young woman with Graves' ophthalmopathy. The nucleotide sequence is TGCAGCGCTTCTAGTTCCCACAGGGTACAAGAGACCCAGTACTTC. Its translation is CSASSSHRVQETQYF.